This TCR beta chain was identified during a study of T cells in Graves' hyperthyroidism and ophthalmopathy. General study results and limits: Blood also held most thyroid clonotypes expanded beyond 0.001. The model predicted ophthalmopathy a median roughly six months before onset.

Germline V lookup: CDR1 MGHDK, CDR2 SYGVNS. This CDR3 region has 16 residues. The V and J ends lost 2 bases and 0 bases, in that order; junction bases with no gene match: 7. Regions amplified from RNA transcripts were the TCR beta CDR3 regions. Carried out on the TCR CDR3, a first-round RT-PCR used the HTBI primer set. TCRdb redid the calling of the multiplex PCR reads with MiXCR, one entry per CDR3 protein. The sample lists about 840,000 distinct CDR3 sequences, roughly 40% occurring once. Pregnant or lactating patients were excluded, as were those with uncontrolled infection or other autoimmune disease. This clonotype was recorded at least ten times. The target antigen is unknown.

The rearrangement uses TRBV25-1 and TRBJ2-7, with 7 nucleotides matching TRBD2. The specimen sequenced was blood. The source is a man between 18 and 35 years old with Graves' hyperthyroidism. The chain's CDR3 is CASSETWGGDSYEQYF. CDR3 nucleotide sequence: TGTGCCAGCAGTGAAACCTGGGGGGGTGACTCCTACGAGCAGTACTTC.